The subject of this entry is one T cell receptor (beta chain). The antigen is undetermined. The source of the sample is a study of CXCR3-negative and CXCR3-positive naive CD8 T cells. Study at large: Sequencing gave 120 million to 150 million TRB reads overall, about 1.5 +/- 0.3 million per library.

This CDR3 is built from 15 residues. From germline, CDR1 is LGHNA and CDR2 YSLEER. The method, 5' RACE with UMI labels, was used to prepare the TRB cDNA libraries. TCRdb re-called the 5' RACE reads and catalogs CDR3 proteins one per entry, DNA excluded. This table holds about 130,000 distinct CDR3 sequences. The study, taken as a whole, reports: TRB CDR3s of CXCR3-positive naive cells were more hydrophobic than those of CXCR3-negative naive cells.

The sample comprised naive CXCR3+ CD8+ T cells from blood. Subset meaning: CD45RO-CCR7+CD27+CD95- naive CD8+ T cells expressing CXCR3 (TNR3+). The chain carries TRBV4-3 and TRBJ1-3. This TCR derives from a human donor in good health. Some clones in this sample may be carry-over from other donors' samples. CDR3 residues: CASSQDRYSGNTIYF.